These 6 T cell receptor beta chains originate from one sample sequenced in a study of blood T cells in healthy people across ages. With a J-beta primer mix and a sample-barcoded 5' primer, a second PCR ran about 7 to 11 cycles. From the 5' RACE reads, TCRdb called clonotypes with MiXCR, one entry per CDR3 protein. The sample yields about 1.5 million distinct CDR3 sequences, about 42% seen once. Input material: blood. These receptors all come from a woman aged 18 to 35 in good health.

The chain carries TRBV20-1 and TRBJ2-7, with D tentatively TRBD2 (6 bases). The CDR3 loop spans 13 amino acids. Germline lookup yields CDR1 DFQATT and CDR2 SNEGSKA (reference sequence). The germline V and J ends were trimmed by 2 bases and 6 bases, with 14 bases remaining between them. The CDR3 region is CSARPGRGSEQYF. CDR3 DNA sequence: TGCAGTGCTAGACCAGGCCGGGGGAGCGAGCAGTACTTC.

This rearrangement joins TRBV6-2 or TRBV6-3 to TRBJ2-3, with D possibly matching TRBD1 (5 bases). The CDR3 loop spans 17 amino acids. Germline V gives CDR1 MNHEY, CDR2 SVGEGT. V dropped 0 bases and J dropped 5 bases, with 18 bases sitting between them. The CDR3 loop reads CASSYSIARVTKDTQYF. In DNA form, the CDR3 reads TGTGCCAGCAGTTACTCGATAGCCAGGGTCACAAAAGATACGCAGTATTTT.

V and J are TRBV10-3 and TRBJ2-1; 7 positions agree with TRBD2. CDR1 and CDR2 (germline): ENHRY, SYGVKD. The J segment lost 4 bases and the V segment lost 8 bases, leaving 8 bases of the junction unmatched. The CDR3 is 14 residues long. CDR3: CAIEAGLEYNEQFF. The CDR3 bases are TGTGCCATCGAAGCCGGACTAGAATACAATGAGCAGTTCTTC.

The rearrangement links TRBV6-5 to TRBJ1-1, with a weak D call TRBD1 (5 bases). There are 14 residues in the CDR3. Germline CDR1 and CDR2: MNHEY and SVGAGI. V was cut by 3 bases and J by 10 bases, with 18 bases left in between. For the CDR3, the DNA is TGTGCCAGCAGTTATTCCCTCCGTGATACAGGAGCTTTCTTT. Its protein product is CASSYSLRDTGAFF.

The chain is built from TRBV7-9 and TRBJ2-2; D possibly corresponds to TRBD2 (5 bases). The CDR3 consists of 15 residues. CDR1 is SEHNR and CDR2 is FQNEAQ in the germline V gene (reference sequence). Deletions cut 5 bases from V and 6 bases from J, with 16 bases between. The CDR3 reads CASSPDSPGPGELFF. The DNA for the CDR3 is TGTGCCAGCAGCCCGGACTCTCCCGGGCCCGGGGAGCTGTTTTTT.

This clonotype was seen more than once but under ten times. V and J are TRBV5-1 and TRBJ1-2, with D hard to call. Deletions cut 3 bases from V and 5 bases from J, with 11 bases between. CDR3 length equals 13 residues. The germline CDR1 and CDR2 sequences are SGHRS and YFSETQ. The CDR3 DNA reads TGCGCCAGCAGCTCTGGGGAAGTATATGGCTACACCTTC. It specifies CASSSGEVYGYTF.